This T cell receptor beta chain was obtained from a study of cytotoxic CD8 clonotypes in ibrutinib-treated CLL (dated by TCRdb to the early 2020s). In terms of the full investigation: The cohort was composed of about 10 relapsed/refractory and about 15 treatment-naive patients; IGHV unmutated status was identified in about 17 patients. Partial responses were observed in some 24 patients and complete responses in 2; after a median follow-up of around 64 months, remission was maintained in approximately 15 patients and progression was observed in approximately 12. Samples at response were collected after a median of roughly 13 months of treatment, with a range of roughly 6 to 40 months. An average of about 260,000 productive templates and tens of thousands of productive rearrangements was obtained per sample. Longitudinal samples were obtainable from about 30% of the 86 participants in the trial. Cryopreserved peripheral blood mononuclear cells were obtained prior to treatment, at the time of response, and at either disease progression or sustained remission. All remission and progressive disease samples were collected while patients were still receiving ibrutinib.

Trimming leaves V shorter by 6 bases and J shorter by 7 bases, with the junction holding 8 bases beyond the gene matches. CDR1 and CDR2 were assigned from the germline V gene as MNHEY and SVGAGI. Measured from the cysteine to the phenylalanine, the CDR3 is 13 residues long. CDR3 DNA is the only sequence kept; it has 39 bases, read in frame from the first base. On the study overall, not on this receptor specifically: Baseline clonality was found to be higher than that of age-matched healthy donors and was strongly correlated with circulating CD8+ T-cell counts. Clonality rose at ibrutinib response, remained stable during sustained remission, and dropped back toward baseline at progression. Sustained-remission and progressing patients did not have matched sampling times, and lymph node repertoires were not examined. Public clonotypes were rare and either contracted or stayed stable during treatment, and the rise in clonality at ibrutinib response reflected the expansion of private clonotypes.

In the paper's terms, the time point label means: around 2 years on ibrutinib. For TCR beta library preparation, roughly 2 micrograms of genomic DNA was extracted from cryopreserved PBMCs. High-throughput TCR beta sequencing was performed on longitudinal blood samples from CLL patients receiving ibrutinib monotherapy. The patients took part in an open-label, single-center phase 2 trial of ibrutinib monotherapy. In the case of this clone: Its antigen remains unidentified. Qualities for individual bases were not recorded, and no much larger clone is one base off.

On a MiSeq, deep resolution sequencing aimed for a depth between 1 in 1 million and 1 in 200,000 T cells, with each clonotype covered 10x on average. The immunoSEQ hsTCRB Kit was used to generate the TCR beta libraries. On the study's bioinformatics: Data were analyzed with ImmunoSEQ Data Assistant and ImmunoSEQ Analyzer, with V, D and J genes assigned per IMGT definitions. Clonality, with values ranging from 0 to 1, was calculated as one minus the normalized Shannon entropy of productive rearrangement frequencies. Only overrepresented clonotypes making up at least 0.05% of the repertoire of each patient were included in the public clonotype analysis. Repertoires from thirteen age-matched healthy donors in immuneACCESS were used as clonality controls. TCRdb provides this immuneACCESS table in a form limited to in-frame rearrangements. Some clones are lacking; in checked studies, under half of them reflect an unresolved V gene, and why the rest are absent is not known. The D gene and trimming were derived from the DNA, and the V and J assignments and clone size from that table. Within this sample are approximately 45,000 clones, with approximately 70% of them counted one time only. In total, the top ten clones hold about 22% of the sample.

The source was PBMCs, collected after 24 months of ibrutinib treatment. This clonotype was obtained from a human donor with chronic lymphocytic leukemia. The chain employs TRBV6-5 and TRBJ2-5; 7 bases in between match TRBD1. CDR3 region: CASRWTGQLTQYF. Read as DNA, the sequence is TGTGCCAGCAGATGGACAGGACAGCTGACCCAGTACTTC.